Sequencing of this T cell receptor (beta chain) was carried out in a study of CD8 T cells in Susac syndrome (dated by TCRdb to the late 2010s). Broadly, across the study: The study used repertoire sequencing to test whether antigen drove CD8+ T cell activation and differentiation in Susac syndrome.

RNA was extracted using the RNeasy kit, and about 0.45 to 1 microgram was reverse transcribed with random hexamers. The immunoSEQ multiplex PCR assay, which covers 54 Vbeta and 13 Jbeta segments, was used to amplify TCR beta CDR3 regions. PCR amplification bias was corrected using a synthetic template baseline for primer optimization and computational correction. The study's own analysis went as follows. Only productive sequences were kept, with reads annotated to V, D and J genes according to IMGT and analyzed in immunoSEQ Analyzer. Clonality was computed as one minus Shannon entropy normalized by log2 of the number of productive unique sequences. For each patient and control, public and private clones were evaluated within the 100 most prevalent clones. A clone was defined as Susac-specific if it was absent from the healthy and MS cohorts, from more than 850 published viral clones and from other ImmuneACCESS disease sequences. Using fastp at Q25 and MiXCR, TCRdb reprocessed the public reads and kept productive beta chains. Identical CDR3 protein sequences are pooled into one entry, listed with their most common genes and DNA. TCRdb's processing, not the authors' own work, is the source of the V and J calls. The sample yields over 95,000 distinct CDR3 sequences; around 90% were counted once. Of the sample, around 0.15% is held by the ten largest clones.

Results the study describes overall, beyond this receptor: The number of individuals in the TCR sequencing and HLA analysis was recognized as being relatively small.

Notes on this clonotype: Its recognized antigen is unknown. The input lacks base qualities; no much larger clone sits a single base away.

From cysteine to phenylalanine, the CDR3 is 14 amino acids long. Only CDR3 DNA remains: 42 bases, in frame from the first base. Trimming costs V 2 bases and J 6 bases, and their ends lie 14 bases apart. Reading the germline V gene (reference sequence) gives CDR1 SEHNR and CDR2 FQNEAQ. High-throughput TCR beta sequencing profiled peripheral blood CD8+ and CD4+ T cells from healthy donors, Susac syndrome patients and multiple sclerosis patients. Healthy donors were included as age- and sex-matched controls. Bulk CD8+ and CD4+ T cells were purified by magnetic negative isolation, whereas CD8+ TEMRA cells were enriched by FACS. Blood was drawn into EDTA tubes, processed within 24 hours, and PBMCs were isolated by density gradient centrifugation. PBMCs intended for TCR sequencing were cryopreserved in liquid nitrogen and thawed later in a water bath at 37 degrees C. A purity of at least 90% was achieved for sorted or isolated CD4+, CD8+ and CD8+ TEMRA cells.

This TCR was sampled from a human donor in good health. The specimen was CD4+ T cells from PBMCs. The receptor chain draws on TRBV7-9 and TRBJ2-7; too little of a D gene remains to name it. CDR3 loop: CASSLSGSIGEQYF. The DNA sequence is given as TGTGCCAGCAGCTTAAGTGGGTCCATCGGCGAGCAGTACTTC. This CDR3, with the reference TRBV7-9 and TRBJ2-7 proteins standing in past its ends, gives the full variable domain DTGVSQNPRHKITKRGQNVTFRCDPISEHNRLYWYRQTLGQGPEFLTYFQNEAQLEKSRLLSDRFSAERPKGSFSTLEIQRTEQGDSAMYLCASSLSGSIGEQYFGPGTRLTVT.